This record concerns one TCR beta chain sequence. Antigen: not known. Template-switching 5'RACE yielded the TCR cDNA; a universal primer site and UMIs were added in the process. Using its own MiXCR run on the 5' RACE reads, TCRdb lists one record per CDR3 protein. The sample records about 150,000 distinct CDR3 sequences, approximately 6.2% being singletons. These data come from a study of T cells after yellow fever vaccination. As for the study in general: Preparation of the low-cell-number fractions used SMART-Seq v4 Ultra Low Input. Whole-study results and caveats: After the booster, roughly 96% of CD4 and more than 75% of CD8 primary-response clones were re-detected. Researchers cautioned that FACS-sorted repertoires could harbor abundant clonotypes contaminating from the bulk population.

The V gene's germline CDR1 is DFQATT and CDR2 SNEGSKA (reference sequence). The CDR3 is 14 residues long. Trimming shortened V by 2 bases and J by 3 bases, and 11 bases separated the two germline ends. The starting material was CD4+ T cells sorted from PBMCs, obtained on the day of the first yellow fever vaccination. This sequence originates from a man between 18 and 35 years old who received the YFV17D yellow fever vaccine. V gene TRBV20-1 combines with J gene TRBJ2-1, with TRBD2 as a possible D gene (5 bases). Here the CDR3 DNA reads TGCAGTGCTAGAATGGCGGGCCTCTACAATGAGCAGTTCTTC. This codes for CSARMAGLYNEQFF.